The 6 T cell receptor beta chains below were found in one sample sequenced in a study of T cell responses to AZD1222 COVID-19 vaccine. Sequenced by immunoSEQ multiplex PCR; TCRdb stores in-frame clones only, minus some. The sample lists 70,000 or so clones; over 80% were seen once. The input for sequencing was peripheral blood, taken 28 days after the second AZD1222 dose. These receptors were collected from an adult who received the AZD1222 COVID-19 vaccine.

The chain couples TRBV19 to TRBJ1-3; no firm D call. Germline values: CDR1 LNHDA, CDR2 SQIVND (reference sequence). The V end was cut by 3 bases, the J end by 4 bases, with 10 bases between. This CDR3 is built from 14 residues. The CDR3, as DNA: TGTGCCAGTAGTATGGGCAGTGAAGGAAACACCATATATTTT. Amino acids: CASSMGSEGNTIYF.

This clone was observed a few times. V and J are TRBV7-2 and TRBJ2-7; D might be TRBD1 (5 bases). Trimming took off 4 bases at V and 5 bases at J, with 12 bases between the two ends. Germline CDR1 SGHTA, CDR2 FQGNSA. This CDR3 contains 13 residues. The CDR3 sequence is CASSSGQFNEQYF. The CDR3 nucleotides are TGTGCCAGCAGCTCCGGACAATTCAACGAGCAGTACTTC.

The CDR3, as DNA: TGTGCCCTCGGACAGGCCTACAATCAGCCCCAGCATTTT. It specifies CALGQAYNQPQHF. V and J are TRBV30 and TRBJ1-5; 7 nucleotides match TRBD1. Per the germline V gene, CDR1 is GTSNPN and CDR2 is SVGIG (reference sequence). The CDR3 extends over 13 amino acids. The V gene end was trimmed by 8 bases and the J gene end by 3 bases; junction bases not matched to a gene: 7.

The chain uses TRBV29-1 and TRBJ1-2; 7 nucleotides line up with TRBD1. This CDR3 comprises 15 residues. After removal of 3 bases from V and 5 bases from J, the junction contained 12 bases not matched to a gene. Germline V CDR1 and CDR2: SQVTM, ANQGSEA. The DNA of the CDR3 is TGCAGCGTTGACAAAAGCATGACAGGGAATTATGGCTACACCTTC. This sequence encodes CSVDKSMTGNYGYTF.

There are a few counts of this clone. The CDR3 is CASSTPGRLYGYTF. In DNA, the CDR3 is TGTGCCAGCAGTACCCCGGGCAGACTCTATGGCTACACCTTC. The V call is TRBV6-5, the J call TRBJ1-2; D remains unclear. The CDR3 is 14 residues long. V lost 5 bases to trimming and J lost 4 bases, with 14 bases between them. Germline-derived CDR1 and CDR2 are MNHEY and SVGAGI.

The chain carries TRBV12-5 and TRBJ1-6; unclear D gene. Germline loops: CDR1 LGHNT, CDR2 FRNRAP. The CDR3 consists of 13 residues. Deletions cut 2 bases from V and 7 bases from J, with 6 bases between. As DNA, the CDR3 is TGTGCTAGTGGTTTGTCCACGAATTCACCCCTCCACTTT. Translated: CASGLSTNSPLHF.